A selection of T cell receptor beta chains follows, all from one sample in a study of T cell clonotyping in hematopoietic cell transplantation. This table comes from immunoSEQ multiplex PCR, and its TCRdb copy is limited to in-frame clones, with some not included. The sample holds some 10,000 clones, more than 85% seen once. The source material was peripheral blood mononuclear cells. The receptors derive from a woman aged 45-60 years in good health. Some clones in this sample may be carry-over from other donors' samples. CDR3s include the opening cysteine and the closing phenylalanine or tryptophan. The D gene is left open where the match is weak.

j_gene | d_gene | v_gene | CDR3nt | CDR3aa
TRBJ1-6 | TRBD1 | TRBV9 | TGTGCCAGCAGCGTGGGGACAGGGTCTAATTCACCCCTCCACTTT | CASSVGTGSNSPLHF
TRBJ2-5 | TRBD1 | TRBV2 | TGTGCCAGCATTAGGGACAGGGATGAGACCCAGTACTTC | CASIRDRDETQYF
TRBJ2-7 | TRBD1 | TRBV29-1 | TGCAGCGTCGGACAGGTGCCCTACGAGCAGTACTTC | CSVGQVPYEQYF
TRBJ1-4 | - | TRBV7-2 | TGTGCCAGCAGCTTAGCCGGGAGTGAAAAACTGTTTTTT | CASSLAGSEKLFF
TRBJ2-5 | TRBD2 | TRBV7-8 | TGTGCCAGCACCATGAGACTAGCGGGGCTCCAAGAGACCCAGTACTTC | CASTMRLAGLQETQYF
TRBJ1-1 | - | TRBV29-1 | TGCAGCGGTCACAGGTTTGGGAACACTGAAGCTTTCTTT | CSGHRFGNTEAFF
TRBJ2-2 | - | TRBV9 | TGTGCCAGCAGCCCCATGGCCATGAACACCGGGGAGCTGTTTTTT | CASSPMAMNTGELFF
TRBJ2-5 | TRBD1 | TRBV5-1 | TGCGCCAGCAGCCACGGACAGGGGAAAGAGACCCAGTACTTC | CASSHGQGKETQYF
TRBJ1-1 | - | TRBV27 | TGTGCCAGCAGTCCTACGCTTTGGAGACAGGTCTTGAACACTGAAGCTTTCTTT | CASSPTLWRQVLNTEAFF
TRBJ1-2 | TRBD1 | TRBV6-6 | TGTGCCAGCAGTTACTCGGGACAGGGCATCTATGGCTACACCTTC | CASSYSGQGIYGYTF
TRBJ2-6 | - | TRBV9 | TGTGCCAGCACGATGGGATCTGGGGCCAACGTCCTGACTTTC | CASTMGSGANVLTF
TRBJ2-7 | - | TRBV28 | TGTGCCGGGGGGGCATCCAACTACGAGCAGTACTTC | CAGGASNYEQYF
TRBJ2-7 | TRBD1 | TRBV7-8 | TGTGCCAGCAGCTTATCTGCGACAGGGGGCTCCTACGAGCAGTACTTC | CASSLSATGGSYEQYF
TRBJ1-1 | - | TRBV28 | TGTGCCAGCAGTTTAATCAAGGCGACTGAAGCTTTCTTT | CASSLIKATEAFF